These 18 T cell receptor beta chains were sequenced from one sample in a study of regulatory T cells in long-lasting Graves disease. For TCR beta, libraries came from iRepertoire HTBI primers and Arm-PCR of CDR3 regions. MiXCR, applied by TCRdb to the multiplex PCR reads, yields one record per CDR3 protein. The sample carries 520,000 or so distinct CDR3 sequences, about 12% recorded once. Indicated time point: newly diagnosed GD, antithyroid drugs for less than 3 months. Generation of the TCR library employed RNA extracted from PBMCs. The sample was also linked to a second study, of T cells in Graves' hyperthyroidism and ophthalmopathy.

Here the sequenced sample was peripheral blood mononuclear cells (PBMCs), taken at new diagnosis, from a patient treated with antithyroid drugs. The receptors come from a woman in her 30s with Graves disease.

This clonotype appeared many times. The gene calls are TRBV3-1 and TRBJ1-2; the D is unclear. CDR3 length: 14 amino acids. In germline, CDR1 is LGHDT, CDR2 YNNKEL (reference sequence). V lost 4 bases and J 0 bases, leaving 9 bases between the germline ends. The CDR3: CASSPEVTNYGYTF. In nucleotides, the CDR3 is TGTGCCAGCAGCCCTGAGGTTACTAACTATGGCTACACCTTC. Combining the CDR3 with reference TRBV3-1 and TRBJ1-2 gives the whole variable domain DTAVSQTPKYLVTQMGNDKSIKCEQNLGHDTMYWYKQDSKKFLKIMFSYNNKELIINETVPNRFSPKSPDKAHLNLHINSLELGDSAVYFCASSPEVTNYGYTFGSGTRLTVV.

This clonotype appeared many times. This chain links TRBV12-3 or TRBV12-4 with TRBJ2-2, with TRBD2 matching 10 bases. Trimming at V came to 0 bases and at J to 5 bases, leaving 3 bases not matched to a gene. The CDR3 extends over 16 amino acids. The CDR3 DNA reads TGTGCCAGCAGTTTAGCGAAGACTAGCGGGACCGGGGAGCTGTTTTTT. It encodes CASSLAKTSGTGELFF.

This rearrangement joins TRBV7-9 to TRBJ1-2; 9 bases line up with TRBD1. From germline, CDR1 is SEHNR and CDR2 FQNEAQ (reference sequence). The CDR3 has 16 residues. With 2 bases clipped from V and 5 bases from J, the junction kept 9 bases outside the gene matches. Written as DNA, the CDR3 is TGTGCCAGCAGCTTAACCGGACAGGGGACGCCGTATGGCTACACCTTC. It is translated as CASSLTGQGTPYGYTF.

This clonotype was seen repeatedly, ten times or more. V and J are TRBV5-1 and TRBJ2-7; the D gene is possibly TRBD2 (5 bases). The germline gives CDR1 SGHRS, CDR2 YFSETQ. This CDR3 is 14 amino acids long. V shed 1 base and J shed 3 bases, with 11 bases lying between them. This CDR3 is CASSLRLAHYEQYF. Written as DNA, the CDR3 is TGCGCCAGCAGCTTGAGGCTAGCCCACTACGAGCAGTACTTC.

V gene TRBV9 combines with J gene TRBJ2-7, with 11 bases fitting TRBD2. The CDR3 consists of 16 residues. The J segment lost 2 bases and the V segment lost 3 bases, leaving 7 bases of the junction unmatched. Germline V lookup: CDR1 SGDLS, CDR2 YYNGEE. CDR3 sequence reads: CASSASGTSGTYEQYF. CDR3 DNA sequence: TGTGCCAGCAGCGCTTCCGGGACTAGCGGTACCTACGAGCAGTACTTC.

This clonotype was counted ten times or more. This chain links TRBV27 with TRBJ1-1; tentatively, D is TRBD1 (6 bases). CDR1 and CDR2 (germline): MNHEY, SMNVEV (reference sequence). The V and J ends lost 6 bases and 0 bases respectively, with 11 bases between them. The CDR3 has 14 amino acids. This CDR3 is CASRDRALNTEAFF. In DNA form, the CDR3 reads TGTGCCAGCAGGGACAGAGCTTTGAACACTGAAGCTTTCTTT.

This clonotype was seen many times. The chain joins TRBV11-3 to TRBJ1-4; tentatively, D is TRBD1 (6 bases). CDR1 is SGHNT, CDR2 YENEEA, per germline. CDR3 length equals 15 residues. The ends were cut back, 5 bases at V and 8 bases at J, with 18 bases in the middle. The CDR3 reads CASSTWTDQKEKLFF. In DNA form, the CDR3 reads TGTGCCAGCAGCACCTGGACAGACCAGAAGGAAAAACTGTTTTTT.

This clonotype came up many times. This chain connects TRBV7-3 to TRBJ2-3, with no clear D. The germline V and J ends were trimmed by 1 base and 4 bases, with 6 bases remaining between them. This CDR3 region has 13 residues. Per germline, CDR1 SGHTA and CDR2 FQGTGA. As DNA, the CDR3 is TGTGCCAGCAGCTTAAGAGACGCAGATACGCAGTATTTT. Its translation is CASSLRDADTQYF.

The table lists this clonotype with many counts. One end of the junction is discordant with germline, which a read error may explain. The chain links TRBV5-1 to TRBJ1-1; weak D call: TRBD1 (5 bases). The length of the CDR3 is 14 residues. The germline V gene encodes CDR1 SGHRS and CDR2 YFSETQ. The CDR3: CASSLDSMNTEAFF. In nucleotides, the CDR3 is TGTGCCAGCAGCTTAGACAGCATGAACACTGAAGCTTTCTTT.

In this sample, this clonotype turned up many times. The chain combines TRBV20-1 with TRBJ1-6; no firm D call. V was trimmed by 1 base and J by 7 bases, leaving 14 bases between them. From germline, CDR1 is DFQATT and CDR2 SNEGSKA (reference sequence). The CDR3 is 15 amino acids. Here the CDR3 reads CSARVSGNGNSPLHF. CDR3 sequence (DNA): TGCAGTGCTAGAGTCTCGGGGAACGGCAATTCACCCCTCCACTTT.

This chain uses TRBV6-2 or TRBV6-3 with TRBJ1-3, with D unclear. Per the germline V gene, CDR1 is MNHEY and CDR2 is SVGEGT. Trimming pared 0 bases from V and 4 bases from J, leaving 19 bases between. This CDR3 comprises 18 residues. In DNA, the CDR3 is TGTGCCAGCAGTTACTCGTCTCAATGGATTCAAGAAGGAAACACCATATATTTT. This encodes CASSYSSQWIQEGNTIYF.

The chain combines TRBV20-1 with TRBJ2-2, with D maybe TRBD1 (5 bases). Germline CDR1 and CDR2: DFQATT and SNEGSKA (reference sequence). The CDR3 is 14 amino acids. V dropped 2 bases and J dropped 5 bases, with 12 bases sitting between them. As DNA, the CDR3 is TGCAGTGCTAGAAAGGCCCAGGGAACCGGGGAGCTGTTTTTT. It encodes CSARKAQGTGELFF.

The gene calls are TRBV27 and TRBJ2-3; TRBD1 matches at 7 bases. V lost 4 bases and J lost 10; bases outside the gene matches: 17. Germline assignment: CDR1 MNHEY and CDR2 SMNVEV (reference sequence). The CDR3 runs to 16 residues. The CDR3 protein is CASSWGRGPRGPPQYF. The DNA of the CDR3 is TGTGCCAGCAGTTGGGGCCGTGGCCCAAGGGGGCCGCCGCAGTATTTT.

This clonotype turned up a few times. This sequence joins TRBV7-9 and TRBJ2-1; TRBD2 aligns across 9 bases. CDR3 length: 15 amino acids. The J segment lost 9 bases and the V segment lost 0 bases, leaving 6 bases of the junction unmatched. Germline CDR1 SEHNR, CDR2 FQNEAQ (reference sequence). CDR3 DNA: TGTGCCAGCAGCTTAGCGGAGGGACTAGCTATTGAGCAGTTCTTC. Amino acid sequence: CASSLAEGLAIEQFF. Filled out from reference TRBV7-9 and TRBJ2-1, the complete variable domain reads DTGVSQNPRHKITKRGQNVTFRCDPISEHNRLYWYRQTLGQGPEFLTYFQNEAQLEKSRLLSDRFSAERPKGSFSTLEIQRTEQGDSAMYLCASSLAEGLAIEQFFGPGTRLTVL.

This chain links TRBV5-1 with TRBJ2-7, with TRBD1 matching 8 bases. Trimming removed 0 bases from V and 0 bases from J; junction bases left unmatched: 8. Germline CDR1 reads SGHRS; CDR2 reads YFSETQ. This CDR3 is 17 amino acids long. The CDR3 loop is CASSLGRAGGASYEQYF. The CDR3 nucleotides read TGCGCCAGCAGCTTGGGAAGGGCAGGGGGCGCCTCCTACGAGCAGTACTTC.

Many counts were recorded for this clonotype. The gene calls are TRBV7-2 and TRBJ1-3; D uncertain. This CDR3 has 15 amino acids. V lost 2 bases to trimming and J lost 0 bases, with 8 bases between them. Per the germline V gene, CDR1 is SGHTA and CDR2 is FQGNSA. The CDR3 DNA sequence: TGTGCCAGCAGCTTAAAATGGAGCTCTGGAAACACCATATATTTT. Translation gives CASSLKWSSGNTIYF.

Many counts were recorded for this clonotype. The rearrangement uses TRBV7-9 and TRBJ2-3, with TRBD2 identical over 11 bases. The germline CDR1 and CDR2 sequences are SEHNR and FQNEAQ (reference sequence). CDR3 length: 15 residues. V lost 5 bases and J lost 4; bases outside the gene matches: 5. This CDR3 is CASSKLAGVADTQYF. In nucleotides, the CDR3 is TGTGCCAGCAGCAAACTAGCGGGAGTGGCAGATACGCAGTATTTT. Variable domain in full (rest from reference TRBV7-9 and TRBJ2-3): DTGVSQNPRHKITKRGQNVTFRCDPISEHNRLYWYRQTLGQGPEFLTYFQNEAQLEKSRLLSDRFSAERPKGSFSTLEIQRTEQGDSAMYLCASSKLAGVADTQYFGPGTRLTVL.

The chain recombines TRBV19 with TRBJ2-7; 7 positions agree with TRBD2. V lost 4 bases and J lost 0; bases outside the gene matches: 3. The CDR3 consists of 14 residues. CDR1 and CDR2 (germline): LNHDA, SQIVND (reference sequence). The CDR3 sequence is CASSTGTISYEQYF. In DNA, the CDR3 is TGTGCCAGTAGTACAGGGACTATCTCCTACGAGCAGTACTTC. Using reference TRBV19 and TRBJ2-7 for the parts outside the CDR3, the full variable domain is DGGITQSPKYLFRKEGQNVTLSCEQNLNHDAMYWYRQDPGQGLRLIYYSQIVNDFQKGDIAEGYSVSREKKESFPLTVTSAQKNPTAFYLCASSTGTISYEQYFGPGTRLTVT.